The 13 T cell receptor beta chains listed next were all sequenced from one sample in a study of OX40 agonist ivuxolimab in advanced cancers. Libraries were prepared by immunoSEQ multiplex PCR; TCRdb keeps only in-frame clonotypes and omits some of them. The sample carries some 150,000 clones, approximately 90% recorded once. The sequences come from CD4+ or CD8+ T cells sorted from blood, collected in a trial of the OX40 agonist ivuxolimab. These receptors were obtained from an adult with an advanced solid tumor such as melanoma, head and neck, liver or kidney cancer.

A single count supports this clone. The chain carries TRBV4-2 and TRBJ1-4; 9 positions agree with TRBD1. The CDR3 loop spans 17 amino acids. Germline CDR1 and CDR2: LGHNA and YNFKEQ. V shed 0 bases, J shed 4 bases, and the junction held 6 bases outside the gene matches. The CDR3 is CASSQDRDRVVNEKLFF. The CDR3, as DNA: TGTGCCAGCAGCCAAGACCGGGACAGGGTAGTTAATGAAAAACTGTTTTTT.

The rearrangement joins TRBV18 to TRBJ1-1; D may be TRBD1 (6 bases). Trimming cost V 2 bases and J 4 bases, with 14 bases left between them. The CDR3 runs to 15 residues. From germline, CDR1 is KGHSH and CDR2 LQKENI. In DNA, the CDR3 is TGTGCCAGCTCACCAGGTTCAGGGGCTACCACTGAAGCTTTCTTT. It encodes CASSPGSGATTEAFF.

This chain links TRBV18 with TRBJ2-7, with 15 bases aligning to TRBD2. The V gene end was trimmed by 3 bases and the J gene end by 1 base; junction bases not matched to a gene: 4. The CDR3 covers 17 residues. Germline V gene sequence: CDR1 KGHSH, CDR2 LQKENI. CDR3 protein: CASSPPGTSGRSYEQYF. In DNA, the CDR3 is TGTGCCAGCTCACCTCCCGGGACTAGCGGGAGGTCCTACGAGCAGTACTTC.

The V and J genes are TRBV19 and TRBJ2-1; 12 bases align to TRBD2. There are 16 residues in the CDR3. Per the germline V gene, CDR1 is LNHDA and CDR2 is SQIVND (reference sequence). The J segment lost 7 bases and the V segment lost 7 bases, leaving 11 bases of the junction unmatched. CDR3 nucleotide sequence: TGTGCCAGTATGAGGGGGCTAGCGGGAGGGGAAAATGAGCAGTTCTTC. Its translation is CASMRGLAGGENEQFF.

The rearrangement joins TRBV27 to TRBJ2-1, with D unresolved. Germline CDR1 MNHEY, CDR2 SMNVEV (reference sequence). V was trimmed by 5 bases and J by 8 bases, leaving 22 bases between them. This CDR3 has 16 residues. The CDR3 coding sequence is TGTGCCAGCAGTCCCCAGACTTTTTTCCTTGGGTATGAGCAGTTCTTC. Its protein is CASSPQTFFLGYEQFF.

V gene TRBV18 combines with J gene TRBJ1-2; 7 bases fit TRBD1. J gave up 4 bases and V 4 bases, and 3 bases lay outside the gene matches. Germline V gene sequence: CDR1 KGHSH, CDR2 LQKENI. The CDR3 is made up of 13 amino acids. The CDR3 sequence is CASSLGQSYGYTF. Here the CDR3 DNA reads TGTGCCAGCTCACTGGGACAGTCCTATGGCTACACCTTC.

The chain has TRBV27 and TRBJ1-5; no definite D call. The V gene's germline CDR1 is MNHEY and CDR2 SMNVEV (reference sequence). The V end lost 4 bases, the J end lost 4 bases, and 14 bases lay between the germline ends. The CDR3 sequence is 15 residues long. Here the CDR3 DNA reads TGTGCCAGCAGTTCCCAGGACGGAGGAAATCAGCCCCAGCATTTT. It translates to CASSSQDGGNQPQHF.

The rearrangement links TRBV28 to TRBJ2-7, with unresolved D. The V gene lost 5 bases and the J gene lost 2 bases, with 13 bases spanning the gap. CDR1 and CDR2 from the germline V gene are MDHEN and SYDVKM. The CDR3 spans 14 residues. DNA of the CDR3: TGTGCCAGCAGTCCGTTCGCCGGGCCCTACGAGCAGTACTTC. Translated, it gives CASSPFAGPYEQYF.

The CDR3 loop reads CASSWGRRNTEAFF. In DNA, the CDR3 is TGTGCCAGCAGCTGGGGACGGAGGAACACTGAAGCTTTCTTT. This rearrangement joins TRBV5-8 to TRBJ1-1, with D perhaps matching TRBD1 (5 bases). The germline V gene encodes CDR1 SGHTS and CDR2 YDEGEE. There are 14 residues in the CDR3. Trimming shortened V by 3 bases and J by 1 base, and 10 bases separated the two germline ends.

The chain joins TRBV10-3 to TRBJ1-1; D possibly corresponds to TRBD1 (6 bases). The CDR3 covers 17 residues. Germline V CDR1 and CDR2: ENHRY, SYGVKD. V shed 1 base and J shed 5 bases, with 20 bases lying between them. The CDR3 spells CAISEYTGKEGGTEAFF. CDR3 DNA sequence: TGTGCCATCAGTGAGTATACAGGGAAGGAAGGTGGGACTGAAGCTTTCTTT.

The V gene is TRBV19, the J gene TRBJ2-1; 8 bases align to TRBD2. J gave up 0 bases and V 2 bases, and 6 bases lay outside the gene matches. The CDR3 covers 17 residues. CDR1 is LNHDA and CDR2 is SQIVND in the germline V gene (reference sequence). This CDR3 is CASSIRDSGTSYNEQFF. The CDR3, as DNA: TGTGCCAGTAGTATACGGGATAGCGGGACCTCCTACAATGAGCAGTTCTTC.

This chain joins TRBV7-6 and TRBJ1-4; the D gene is possibly TRBD1 (5 bases). There are 15 residues in the CDR3. V was pared by 1 base and J by 3 bases, with 9 bases between. Germline CDR1 and CDR2: SGHVS and FNYEAQ. The CDR3 region has the DNA TGTGCCAGCAGCTTAGGCGGGGCAGCTAATGAAAAACTGTTTTTT. As protein: CASSLGGAANEKLFF.

The chain links TRBV7-9 to TRBJ2-1; TRBD2 agrees at 13 bases. The J segment lost 5 bases and the V segment lost 0 bases, leaving 7 bases of the junction unmatched. The CDR3 contains 18 residues. Germline CDR1 SEHNR, CDR2 FQNEAQ (reference sequence). CDR3 sequence: CASSLAPRGLAGDNEQFF. The CDR3 DNA reads as TGTGCCAGCAGCTTAGCCCCACGAGGACTAGCGGGAGACAATGAGCAGTTCTTC. The full variable domain, completed using reference TRBV7-9 and TRBJ2-1, is DTGVSQNPRHKITKRGQNVTFRCDPISEHNRLYWYRQTLGQGPEFLTYFQNEAQLEKSRLLSDRFSAERPKGSFSTLEIQRTEQGDSAMYLCASSLAPRGLAGDNEQFFGPGTRLTVL.